The rows below give T cell receptor beta chains drawn from one sample of a study of blood T cells in healthy people across ages. TCRdb recomputed calls from the 5' RACE reads with MiXCR, one row per CDR3 protein. The sample records 1.5 million to 2 million distinct CDR3 sequences, about 28% being singletons. Sequencing used blood. The receptors here all came from a woman in her 30s in good health. Both conserved end residues are part of each CDR3. The order of the fields is V gene, J gene, D gene, clone size, CDR3 length, CDR3 protein, CDR3 DNA. The D gene is left open where the match is weak. Clone size is shown for a subset of rows, as once, few, many or a class of expanded clone.

V gene: TRBV24-1
J gene: TRBJ1-2
D gene: NA
clone size: NA
CDR3 length: 17
CDR3 protein: CATSDRDGSPSSYGYTF
CDR3 DNA: TGTGCCACCAGTGATAGGGACGGATCACCAAGCTCCTATGGCTACACCTTC

V gene: TRBV20-1
J gene: TRBJ2-1
D gene: NA
clone size: many
CDR3 length: 16
CDR3 protein: CSARDPGASAYNEQFF
CDR3 DNA: TGCAGTGCTAGGGACCCCGGGGCTAGCGCGTACAATGAGCAGTTCTTC

V gene: TRBV25-1
J gene: TRBJ2-1
D gene: NA
clone size: many
CDR3 length: 14
CDR3 protein: CASSDPGGNNEQFF
CDR3 DNA: TGTGCCAGCAGTGACCCCGGGGGCAACAATGAGCAGTTCTTC

V gene: TRBV20-1
J gene: TRBJ2-3
D gene: NA
clone size: NA
CDR3 length: 14
CDR3 protein: CSAREFSPQNTEYF
CDR3 DNA: TGCAGTGCTAGAGAATTCAGTCCTCAGAATACGGAGTATTTT

V gene: TRBV27
J gene: TRBJ1-4
D gene: NA
clone size: NA
CDR3 length: 14
CDR3 protein: CANSLSVGNEKLFF
CDR3 DNA: TGTGCCAACAGTTTATCCGTGGGAAATGAAAAACTGTTTTTT

V gene: TRBV12-5
J gene: TRBJ2-3
D gene: NA
clone size: NA
CDR3 length: 12
CDR3 protein: CASGFRGDTQYF
CDR3 DNA: TGTGCTAGTGGTTTTCGAGGAGATACGCAGTATTTT

V gene: TRBV7-2
J gene: TRBJ2-1
D gene: TRBD2
clone size: NA
CDR3 length: 16
CDR3 protein: CASNSKSGTRGLEQFF
CDR3 DNA: TGTGCCAGCAACTCGAAATCCGGGACTAGAGGGCTTGAGCAGTTCTTC

V gene: TRBV5-5
J gene: TRBJ2-1
D gene: NA
clone size: many
CDR3 length: 15
CDR3 protein: CASSAGPANRGEQFF
CDR3 DNA: TGTGCCAGCAGCGCGGGGCCAGCGAACCGAGGTGAGCAGTTCTTC

V gene: TRBV7-2
J gene: TRBJ1-2
D gene: NA
clone size: NA
CDR3 length: 16
CDR3 protein: CASSLEGSPRIYGYTF
CDR3 DNA: TGTGCCAGCAGCTTGGAGGGGTCCCCTCGAATCTATGGCTACACCTTC

V gene: TRBV28
J gene: TRBJ2-7
D gene: NA
clone size: many
CDR3 length: 14
CDR3 protein: CASSLRTQSYEQYF
CDR3 DNA: TGTGCCAGCAGTTTAAGGACCCAAAGCTACGAGCAGTACTTC

V gene: TRBV6-5
J gene: TRBJ2-2
D gene: NA
clone size: NA
CDR3 length: 15
CDR3 protein: CASRFEGTGAGELFF
CDR3 DNA: TGTGCCAGCAGGTTTGAGGGAACCGGGGCCGGGGAGCTGTTTTTT

V gene: TRBV7-9
J gene: TRBJ2-2
D gene: NA
clone size: NA
CDR3 length: 12
CDR3 protein: CASSPAGRELFF
CDR3 DNA: TGTGCCAGCAGCCCAGCAGGCAGGGAGCTGTTTTTT

V gene: TRBV6-5
J gene: TRBJ2-1
D gene: NA
clone size: NA
CDR3 length: 16
CDR3 protein: CASSLRQDSSYNEQFF
CDR3 DNA: TGTGCCAGCAGCCTTCGACAGGATAGCTCCTACAATGAGCAGTTCTTC

V gene: TRBV7-9
J gene: TRBJ2-5
D gene: NA
clone size: many
CDR3 length: 12
CDR3 protein: CASSPIGETQYF
CDR3 DNA: TGCGCCAGCAGCCCCATCGGGGAGACCCAGTACTTC

V gene: TRBV12-3/TRBV12-4
J gene: TRBJ1-2
D gene: NA
clone size: NA
CDR3 length: 12
CDR3 protein: CASSPGRRGYTF
CDR3 DNA: TGTGCCAGCAGTCCGGGCCGGCGGGGCTACACCTTC

V gene: TRBV28
J gene: TRBJ2-5
D gene: NA
clone size: few
CDR3 length: 15
CDR3 protein: CASSFTAGGRETQYF
CDR3 DNA: TGTGCCAGCAGTTTTACGGCAGGGGGGCGGGAGACCCAGTACTTC

V gene: TRBV27
J gene: TRBJ2-3
D gene: TRBD2
clone size: NA
CDR3 length: 16
CDR3 protein: CASSLNSGGRADTQYF
CDR3 DNA: TGTGCCAGCAGTTTGAATAGCGGGGGGCGCGCAGATACGCAGTATTTT

V gene: TRBV5-5
J gene: TRBJ2-1
D gene: TRBD1
clone size: few
CDR3 length: 13
CDR3 protein: CASSTRQGNEQFF
CDR3 DNA: TGTGCCAGCAGCACCAGACAGGGGAATGAGCAGTTCTTC

V gene: TRBV7-9
J gene: TRBJ2-3
D gene: TRBD2
clone size: once
CDR3 length: 16
CDR3 protein: CASSFLSGGYTDTQYF
CDR3 DNA: TGTGCCAGCAGCTTCCTGTCGGGAGGCTACACAGATACGCAGTATTTT

V gene: TRBV5-6
J gene: TRBJ2-5
D gene: NA
clone size: few
CDR3 length: 14
CDR3 protein: CASSLDPSGETQYF
CDR3 DNA: TGTGCCAGCAGCTTGGACCCCAGTGGGGAGACCCAGTACTTC

V gene: TRBV29-1
J gene: TRBJ2-7
D gene: NA
clone size: many
CDR3 length: 11
CDR3 protein: CSVWAPLEQYF
CDR3 DNA: TGCAGCGTTTGGGCCCCCCTCGAGCAGTACTTC

V gene: TRBV5-1
J gene: TRBJ2-7
D gene: TRBD1
clone size: NA
CDR3 length: 14
CDR3 protein: CASSSGQGTREQYF
CDR3 DNA: TGCGCCAGCAGCTCCGGACAGGGAACCCGCGAGCAGTACTTC

V gene: TRBV20-1
J gene: TRBJ2-2
D gene: NA
clone size: few
CDR3 length: 11
CDR3 protein: CTFPVTGELFF
CDR3 DNA: TGCACCTTTCCCGTCACCGGGGAGCTGTTTTTT

V gene: TRBV20-1
J gene: TRBJ2-1
D gene: TRBD2
clone size: many
CDR3 length: 12
CDR3 protein: CGSGGTYNEQFF
CDR3 DNA: TGCGGTAGCGGGGGGACCTACAATGAGCAGTTCTTC

V gene: TRBV4-1
J gene: TRBJ2-7
D gene: TRBD2
clone size: NA
CDR3 length: 15
CDR3 protein: CASSQAAGGRYEQYF
CDR3 DNA: TGCGCCAGCAGCCAAGCAGCGGGGGGGCGATACGAGCAGTACTTC

V gene: TRBV5-1
J gene: TRBJ1-2
D gene: NA
clone size: few
CDR3 length: 14
CDR3 protein: CASSLSFQSYGYTF
CDR3 DNA: TGCGCCAGCAGCTTGTCATTCCAAAGCTATGGCTACACCTTC

V gene: TRBV28
J gene: TRBJ2-1
D gene: NA
clone size: NA
CDR3 length: 15
CDR3 protein: CTSRAEARRNNEQFF
CDR3 DNA: TGTACCAGCAGGGCGGAAGCTCGTAGAAACAATGAGCAGTTCTTC

V gene: TRBV11-2
J gene: TRBJ2-3
D gene: TRBD2
clone size: NA
CDR3 length: 16
CDR3 protein: CASSHPLAGGKDTQYF
CDR3 DNA: TGTGCCAGCAGTCATCCTCTAGCGGGAGGGAAAGATACGCAGTATTTT

V gene: TRBV5-4
J gene: TRBJ2-5
D gene: TRBD2
clone size: NA
CDR3 length: 16
CDR3 protein: CASSSIAGERQETQYF
CDR3 DNA: TGTGCCAGCAGCTCGATAGCGGGAGAGCGCCAAGAGACCCAGTACTTC

V gene: TRBV9
J gene: TRBJ2-6
D gene: NA
clone size: many
CDR3 length: 13
CDR3 protein: CASSTAGANVLTF
CDR3 DNA: TGTGCCAGCTCTACAGCTGGGGCCAACGTCCTGACTTTC

V gene: TRBV12-3/TRBV12-4
J gene: TRBJ2-1
D gene: TRBD2
clone size: NA
CDR3 length: 16
CDR3 protein: CASSLARRGGRNEQFF
CDR3 DNA: TGTGCCAGCAGTTTAGCGCGACGGGGGGGCCGCAATGAGCAGTTCTTC

V gene: TRBV10-2
J gene: TRBJ1-5
D gene: TRBD1
clone size: NA
CDR3 length: 14
CDR3 protein: CASSAPGQHQPQHF
CDR3 DNA: TGCGCCAGCAGTGCCCCGGGACAGCATCAGCCCCAGCATTTT

V gene: TRBV29-1
J gene: TRBJ2-4
D gene: TRBD1
clone size: few
CDR3 length: 12
CDR3 protein: CSVEQGAGIQYF
CDR3 DNA: TGCAGCGTTGAACAGGGGGCAGGCATTCAGTACTTC

V gene: TRBV12-3/TRBV12-4
J gene: TRBJ2-7
D gene: NA
clone size: many
CDR3 length: 14
CDR3 protein: CASSRTVTRYEQYF
CDR3 DNA: TGTGCCAGCAGCCGGACCGTCACGAGGTACGAGCAGTACTTC

V gene: TRBV7-2
J gene: TRBJ2-5
D gene: NA
clone size: once
CDR3 length: 15
CDR3 protein: CASSTTSGPTETQYF
CDR3 DNA: TGTGCCAGCAGTACAACCTCCGGGCCGACGGAGACCCAGTACTTC

V gene: TRBV28
J gene: TRBJ1-6
D gene: NA
clone size: few
CDR3 length: 14
CDR3 protein: CASRRGGQGSPLHF
CDR3 DNA: TGTGCCAGCAGGAGGGGGGGGCAAGGATCACCCCTCCACTTT

V gene: TRBV2
J gene: TRBJ2-3
D gene: NA
clone size: NA
CDR3 length: 14
CDR3 protein: CASNSLPGGDTQYF
CDR3 DNA: TGTGCCAGCAATTCATTACCGGGGGGCGATACGCAGTATTTT

V gene: TRBV18
J gene: TRBJ1-2
D gene: NA
clone size: NA
CDR3 length: 14
CDR3 protein: CASSPPSTDYGYTF
CDR3 DNA: TGTGCCAGCTCACCACCAAGCACAGACTATGGCTACACCTTC

V gene: TRBV7-2
J gene: TRBJ2-2
D gene: NA
clone size: NA
CDR3 length: 16
CDR3 protein: CASSRTGTVTTGELFF
CDR3 DNA: TGTGCCAGCAGCCGAACCGGGACGGTAACCACCGGGGAGCTGTTTTTT